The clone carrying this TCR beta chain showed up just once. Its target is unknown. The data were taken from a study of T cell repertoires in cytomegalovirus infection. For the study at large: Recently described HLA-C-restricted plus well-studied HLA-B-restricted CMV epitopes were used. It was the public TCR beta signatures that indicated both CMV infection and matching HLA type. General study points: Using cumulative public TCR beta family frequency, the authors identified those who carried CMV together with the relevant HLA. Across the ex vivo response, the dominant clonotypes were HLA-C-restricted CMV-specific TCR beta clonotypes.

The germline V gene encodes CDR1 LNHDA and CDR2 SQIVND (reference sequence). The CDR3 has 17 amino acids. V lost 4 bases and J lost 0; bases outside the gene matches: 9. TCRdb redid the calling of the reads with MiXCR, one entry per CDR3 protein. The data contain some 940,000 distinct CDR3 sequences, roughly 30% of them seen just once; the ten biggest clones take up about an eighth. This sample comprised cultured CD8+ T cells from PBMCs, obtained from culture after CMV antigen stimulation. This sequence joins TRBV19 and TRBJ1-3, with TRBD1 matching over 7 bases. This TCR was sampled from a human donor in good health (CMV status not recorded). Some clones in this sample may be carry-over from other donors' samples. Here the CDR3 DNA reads TGTGCCAGTAGTACCCGACAGGGACCCCTCTCTGGAAACACCATATATTTT. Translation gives CASSTRQGPLSGNTIYF.